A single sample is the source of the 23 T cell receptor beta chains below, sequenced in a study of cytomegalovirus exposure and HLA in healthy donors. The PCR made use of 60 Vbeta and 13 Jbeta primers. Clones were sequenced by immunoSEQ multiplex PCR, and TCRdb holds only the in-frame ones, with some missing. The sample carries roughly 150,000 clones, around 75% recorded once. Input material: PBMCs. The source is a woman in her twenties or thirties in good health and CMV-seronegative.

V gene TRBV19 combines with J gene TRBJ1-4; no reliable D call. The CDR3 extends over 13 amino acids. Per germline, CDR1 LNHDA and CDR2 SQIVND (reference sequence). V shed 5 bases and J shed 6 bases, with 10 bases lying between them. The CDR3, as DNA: TGTGCCAGTAGTCTCGGGAGGGATGAAAAACTGTTTTTT. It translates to CASSLGRDEKLFF.

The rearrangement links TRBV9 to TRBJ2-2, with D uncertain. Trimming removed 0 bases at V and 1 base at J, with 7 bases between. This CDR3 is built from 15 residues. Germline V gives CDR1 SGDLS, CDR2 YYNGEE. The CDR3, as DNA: TGTGCCAGCAGCGTAGACAGTGGGAACACCGGGGAGCTGTTTTTT. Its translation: CASSVDSGNTGELFF.

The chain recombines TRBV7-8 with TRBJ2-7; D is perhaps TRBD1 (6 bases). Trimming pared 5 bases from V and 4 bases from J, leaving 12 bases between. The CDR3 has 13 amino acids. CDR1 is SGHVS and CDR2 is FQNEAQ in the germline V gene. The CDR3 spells CASSATTGYEQYF. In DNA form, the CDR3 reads TGTGCCAGCAGCGCTACGACAGGATACGAGCAGTACTTC.

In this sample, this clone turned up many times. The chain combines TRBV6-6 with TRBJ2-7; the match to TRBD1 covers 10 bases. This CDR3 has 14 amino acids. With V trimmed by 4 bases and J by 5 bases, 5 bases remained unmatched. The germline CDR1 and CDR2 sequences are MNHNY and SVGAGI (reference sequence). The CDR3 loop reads CASSSGTGAHEQYV. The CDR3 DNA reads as TGTGCCAGCAGTTCCGGGACAGGGGCCCACGAGCAGTACGTC.

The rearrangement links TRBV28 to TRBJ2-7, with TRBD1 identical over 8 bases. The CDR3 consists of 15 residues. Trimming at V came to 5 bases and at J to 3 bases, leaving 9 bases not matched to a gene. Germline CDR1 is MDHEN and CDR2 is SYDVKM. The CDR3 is CASSNSGTGSYEQYF. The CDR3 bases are TGTGCCAGCAGTAACTCCGGGACAGGAAGCTACGAGCAGTACTTC.

In DNA form, the CDR3 reads TGTGCCAGCAGCCAGATGACGGCGACGGCGGATGCACACAATGAGCAGTTCTTC. Amino acid sequence: CASSQMTATADAHNEQFF. This chain uses TRBV4-2 with TRBJ2-1; D is undetermined. Germline CDR1 is LGHNA and CDR2 is YNFKEQ. V was pared by 3 bases and J by 5 bases, with 23 bases between. The CDR3 runs to 18 residues.

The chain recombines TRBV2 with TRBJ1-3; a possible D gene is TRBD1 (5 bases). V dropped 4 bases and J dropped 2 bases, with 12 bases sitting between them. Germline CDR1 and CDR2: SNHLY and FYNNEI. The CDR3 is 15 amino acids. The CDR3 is CASSARQGAGNTIYF. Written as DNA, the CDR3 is TGTGCCAGCAGTGCGCGCCAGGGTGCTGGAAACACCATATATTTT. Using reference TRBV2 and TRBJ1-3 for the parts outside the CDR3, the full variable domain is EPEVTQTPSHQVTQMGQEVILRCVPISNHLYFYWYRQILGQKVEFLVSFYNNEISEKSEIFDDQFSVERPDGSNFTLKIRSTKLEDSAMYFCASSARQGAGNTIYFGEGSWLTVV.

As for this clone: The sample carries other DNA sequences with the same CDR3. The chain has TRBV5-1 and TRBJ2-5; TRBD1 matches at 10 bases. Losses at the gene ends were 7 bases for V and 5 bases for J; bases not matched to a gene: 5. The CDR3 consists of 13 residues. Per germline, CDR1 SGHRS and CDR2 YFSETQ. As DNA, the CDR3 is TGCGCCAGCTTCGGACAGGGGGGGGAGACCCAGTACTTC. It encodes CASFGQGGETQYF.

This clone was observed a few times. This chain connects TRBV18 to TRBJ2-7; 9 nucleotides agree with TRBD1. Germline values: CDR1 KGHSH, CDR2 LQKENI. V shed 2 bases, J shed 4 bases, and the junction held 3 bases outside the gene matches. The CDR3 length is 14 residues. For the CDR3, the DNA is TGTGCCAGCTCACCAATAGGACAGGGGTACGAGCAGTACTTC. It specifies CASSPIGQGYEQYF. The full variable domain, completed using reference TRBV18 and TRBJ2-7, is NAGVMQNPRHLVRRRGQEARLRCSPMKGHSHVYWYRQLPEEGLKFMVYLQKENIIDESGMPKERFSAEFPKEGPSILRIQQVVRGDSAAYFCASSPIGQGYEQYFGPGTRLTVT.

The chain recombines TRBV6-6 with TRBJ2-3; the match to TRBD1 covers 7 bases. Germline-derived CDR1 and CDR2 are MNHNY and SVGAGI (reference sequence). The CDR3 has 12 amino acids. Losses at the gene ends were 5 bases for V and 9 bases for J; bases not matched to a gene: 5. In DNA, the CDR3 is TGTGCCAGCAGTATACAGGGGAGAACGCAGTATTTT. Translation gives CASSIQGRTQYF.

CDR3 nucleotides: TGTGCCAGCAGCCCCAGGGGTCGAGCGGGGATTTCCTACGAGCAGTACGTC. Its protein product is CASSPRGRAGISYEQYV. The V and J genes are TRBV11-2 and TRBJ2-7; a possible D gene is TRBD2 (7 bases). Trimming took 5 bases from V and 1 from J, leaving 21 bases between them. The germline CDR1 and CDR2 sequences are SGHAT and FQNNGV. This CDR3 has 17 amino acids.

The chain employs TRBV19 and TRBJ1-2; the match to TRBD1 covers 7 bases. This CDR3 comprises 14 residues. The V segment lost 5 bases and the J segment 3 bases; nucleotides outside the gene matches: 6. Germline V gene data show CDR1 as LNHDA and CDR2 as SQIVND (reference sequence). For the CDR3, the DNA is TGTGCCAGTAGTGTGGCAGGGGGTGACTATGGCTACACCTTC. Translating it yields CASSVAGGDYGYTF.

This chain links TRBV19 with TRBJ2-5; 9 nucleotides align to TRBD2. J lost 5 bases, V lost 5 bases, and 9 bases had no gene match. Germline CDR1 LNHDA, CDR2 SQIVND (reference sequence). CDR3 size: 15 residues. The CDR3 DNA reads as TGTGCCAGTAGTGCCAGGGGACTAGCCCAGGAGACCCAGTACTTC. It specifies CASSARGLAQETQYF.

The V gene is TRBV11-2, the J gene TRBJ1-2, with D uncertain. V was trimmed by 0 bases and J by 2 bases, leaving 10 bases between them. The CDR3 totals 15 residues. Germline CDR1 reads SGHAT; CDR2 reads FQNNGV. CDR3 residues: CASSLESVPNYGYTF. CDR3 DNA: TGTGCCAGCAGCTTAGAATCAGTCCCCAACTATGGCTACACCTTC.

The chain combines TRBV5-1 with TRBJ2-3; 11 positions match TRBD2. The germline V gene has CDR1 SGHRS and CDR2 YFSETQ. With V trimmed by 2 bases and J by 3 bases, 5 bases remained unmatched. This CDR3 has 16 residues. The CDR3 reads CASSLPLAGVTDTQYF. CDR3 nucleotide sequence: TGCGCCAGCAGCTTACCACTAGCGGGAGTTACAGATACGCAGTATTTT. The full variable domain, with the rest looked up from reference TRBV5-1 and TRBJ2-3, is KAGVTQTPRYLIKTRGQQVTLSCSPISGHRSVSWYQQTPGQGLQFLFEYFSETQRNKGNFPGRFSGRQFSNSRSEMNVSTLELGDSALYLCASSLPLAGVTDTQYFGPGTRLTVL.

CDR3 nucleotides: TGTGCCAGCAGCCAAGATTTGCGGGGGGGCAGTGATACGCAGTATTTT. Its protein is CASSQDLRGGSDTQYF. The V and J genes are TRBV4-2 and TRBJ2-3; 9 bases are shared with TRBD2. Per the germline V gene, CDR1 is LGHNA and CDR2 is YNFKEQ. V lost 0 bases to trimming and J lost 6 bases; unmatched junction nucleotides: 7. The CDR3 has 16 residues.

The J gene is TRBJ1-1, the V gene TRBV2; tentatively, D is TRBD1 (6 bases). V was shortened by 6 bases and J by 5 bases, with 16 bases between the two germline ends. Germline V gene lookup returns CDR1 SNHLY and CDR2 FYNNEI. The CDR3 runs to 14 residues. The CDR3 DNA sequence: TGTGCCAGCAGGAAGACAGGAAGAGGGACTGAAGCTTTCTTT. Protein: CASRKTGRGTEAFF.

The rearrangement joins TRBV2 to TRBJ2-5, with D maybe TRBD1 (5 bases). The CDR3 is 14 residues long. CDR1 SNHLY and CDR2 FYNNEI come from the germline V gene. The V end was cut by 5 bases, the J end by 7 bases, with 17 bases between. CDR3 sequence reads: CASSYRQTPWTQYF. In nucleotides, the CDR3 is TGTGCCAGCAGTTATAGACAGACCCCATGGACCCAGTACTTC.

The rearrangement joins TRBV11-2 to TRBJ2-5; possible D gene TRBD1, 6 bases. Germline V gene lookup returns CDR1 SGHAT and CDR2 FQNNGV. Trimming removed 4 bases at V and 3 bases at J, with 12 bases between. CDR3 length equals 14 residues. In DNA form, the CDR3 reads TGTGCCAGCAGCTCCTGGGACAAAGAAGAGACCCAGTACTTC. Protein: CASSSWDKEETQYF.

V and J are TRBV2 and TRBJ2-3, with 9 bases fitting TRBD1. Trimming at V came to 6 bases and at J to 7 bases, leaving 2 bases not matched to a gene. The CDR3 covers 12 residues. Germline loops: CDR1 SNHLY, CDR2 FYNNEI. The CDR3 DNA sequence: TGTGCCAGCAGGGACAGGGGCCATACGCAGTATTTT. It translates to CASRDRGHTQYF. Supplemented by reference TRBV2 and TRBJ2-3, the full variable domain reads EPEVTQTPSHQVTQMGQEVILRCVPISNHLYFYWYRQILGQKVEFLVSFYNNEISEKSEIFDDQFSVERPDGSNFTLKIRSTKLEDSAMYFCASRDRGHTQYFGPGTRLTVL.

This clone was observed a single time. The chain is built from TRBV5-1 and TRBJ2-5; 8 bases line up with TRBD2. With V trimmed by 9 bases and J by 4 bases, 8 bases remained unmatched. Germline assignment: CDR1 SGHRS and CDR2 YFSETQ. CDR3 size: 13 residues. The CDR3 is CATRGGPGETQYF. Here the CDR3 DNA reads TGCGCCACCCGGGGGGGCCCCGGAGAGACCCAGTACTTC.

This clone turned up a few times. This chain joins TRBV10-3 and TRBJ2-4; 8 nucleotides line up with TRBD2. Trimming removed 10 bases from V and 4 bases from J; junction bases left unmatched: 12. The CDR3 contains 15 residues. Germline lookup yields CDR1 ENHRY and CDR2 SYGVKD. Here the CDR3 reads CATGREGGGKNIQYF. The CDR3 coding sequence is TGTGCCACGGGCCGGGAGGGGGGGGGTAAAAACATTCAGTACTTC.

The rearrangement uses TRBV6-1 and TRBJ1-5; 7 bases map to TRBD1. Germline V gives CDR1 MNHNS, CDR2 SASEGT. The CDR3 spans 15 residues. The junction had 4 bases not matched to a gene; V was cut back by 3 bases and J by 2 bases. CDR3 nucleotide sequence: TGTGCCAGCAGTGATGAGGGGGCGGGCAATCAGCCCCAGCATTTT. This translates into CASSDEGAGNQPQHF.